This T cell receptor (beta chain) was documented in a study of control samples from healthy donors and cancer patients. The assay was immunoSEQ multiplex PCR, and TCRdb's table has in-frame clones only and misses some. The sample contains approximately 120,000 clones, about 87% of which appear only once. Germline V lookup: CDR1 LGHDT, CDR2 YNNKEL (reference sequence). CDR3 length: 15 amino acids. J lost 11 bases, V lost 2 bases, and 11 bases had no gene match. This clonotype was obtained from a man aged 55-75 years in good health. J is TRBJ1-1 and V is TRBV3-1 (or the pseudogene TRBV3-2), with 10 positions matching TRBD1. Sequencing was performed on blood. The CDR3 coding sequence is TGTGCCAGCAGCCAACCCGGGACAGGGGTTTTAGGTGCTTTCTTT. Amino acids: CASSQPGTGVLGAFF.